This is a list of T cell receptor beta chains from one sample in a study of blood T cell repertoires in COVID-19. Sequencing was performed with immunoSEQ multiplex PCR; in TCRdb, only in-frame clones are kept and a portion is missing. The sample yields 430,000 or so clones, approximately 90% seen once. Sequenced sample: peripheral blood. The receptors were gathered from a man aged 18 to 30 with COVID-19, enrolled during active disease. The CDR3 runs from the conserved cysteine through the conserved F or W. The D gene is left open where the match is weak. Clone size, where shown, is once, few, many, or a class for clones that have expanded.

>.|TRBV19|few|TRBJ1-5
CASTGRVNQPQHF
TGTGCCAGTACCGGCAGGGTCAATCAGCCCCAGCATTTT
>TRBD1|TRBV29-1|.|TRBJ2-3
CSVEFRGLRTDTQYF
TGCAGCGTCGAATTTAGGGGGCTTCGCACAGATACGCAGTATTTT
>.|TRBV3-1/TRBV3-2|.|TRBJ2-7
CASSQEMVGRRYF
TGTGCCAGCAGCCAAGAAATGGTGGGGAGAAGGTACTTC
>.|TRBV9|.|TRBJ1-6
CASSVGLYNSPLHF
TGTGCCAGCAGCGTGGGACTGTATAATTCACCCCTCCACTTT
>TRBD1|TRBV5-1|.|TRBJ1-1
CASSLLGTGGIVNTEAFF
TGCGCCAGCAGCTTGTTAGGGACAGGGGGCATTGTGAACACTGAAGCTTTCTTT
>.|TRBV2|.|TRBJ1-5
CASNSAGYQPQHF
TGTGCCAGCAATTCTGCAGGGTATCAGCCCCAGCATTTT
>.|TRBV5-4|.|TRBJ2-1
CASSSSAGLFYHNEQFF
TGTGCCAGCAGCTCGTCCGCGGGGTTATTTTATCACAATGAGCAGTTCTTC
>TRBD1|TRBV2|.|TRBJ2-3
CASSEQGGTDTQYF
TGTGCCAGCAGTGAGCAGGGGGGCACAGATACGCAGTATTTT
>.|TRBV19|.|TRBJ2-1
CASSRTSGASHNEQFF
TGTGCCAGTAGTCGCACCTCAGGTGCATCCCACAATGAGCAGTTCTTC
>TRBD2|TRBV27|.|TRBJ2-1
CASSFLTSGGNEQFF
TGTGCCAGCAGTTTTTTGACTAGCGGGGGCAATGAGCAGTTCTTC
>TRBD2|TRBV5-4|.|TRBJ2-7
CASSISGASYEQYF
TGTGCCAGCAGCATTAGCGGGGCGTCCTACGAGCAGTACTTC
>.|TRBV6-1|.|TRBJ2-7
CASSEYRSSYEQYF
TGTGCCAGCAGTGAATATCGCAGCTCCTACGAGCAGTACTTC
>.|TRBV30|.|TRBJ1-5
CAWSVSGAQPQHF
TGTGCCTGGAGTGTATCAGGGGCGCAGCCCCAGCATTTT